What follows describes a single TCR beta chain. This clone's antigen is unknown. Base qualities are not recorded, but no much larger clone differs from it by a single base. The V and J ends are trimmed by 8 bases and 3 bases, leaving 7 bases between them. The germline V gene sets CDR1 to SGHNT and CDR2 to YENEEA. From the cysteine through the phenylalanine, the CDR3 covers 12 amino acids. CDR3 DNA only is kept here, 36 bases in frame from base 1. According to the study, the label for this sample's time point signals: time of PML onset. The sample's treatment or condition label is to be understood as: on natalizumab therapy at sampling. Diagnosis of PML relied on clinical and MRI findings, with confirmation coming from detection of JC virus DNA in cerebrospinal fluid. In the natalizumab-treated patients, PML developed after between about 16 and 56 months of natalizumab therapy. All listed patients had previously received interferon beta, and all PML patients were female. Blood samples for T3 were taken at PML onset. Ficoll-Hypaque density gradient centrifugation was used to isolate peripheral blood mononuclear cells.

This specimen belongs to a study of multiple sclerosis patients with progressive multifocal leukoencephalopathy (dated 2019 in TCRdb). Describing the broader study: The study examined peripheral T and B cells of MS patients who developed PML (4 under natalizumab, 1 after alemtuzumab) and treated patients who did not. From before therapy, through 6 and 12 months, up to PML onset, two natalizumab-treated patients who later developed PML were tracked longitudinally. The study aimed to detect JC virus-specific or public T-cell expansions arising at the time of PML onset. Beyond this particular receptor, the publication reports: Less diverse TRB repertoires in most PML patients were suggested by lower normalized Shannon entropy, whereas values near 1 were observed in the natalizumab-treated controls. When PML developed, no shared TRBV or TRBJ gene usage and no preferred TRBV-TRBJ pairings were found. Because of the small, descriptive cohort, whether findings reflect JC virus infection or general immunocompromise remained unclear. Analysis was restricted to peripheral blood, although for natalizumab-associated PML, cerebrospinal fluid or brain lymphocytes might be more informative. TRB clones with frequency above 0.5% were observed only in PML patients, but the clones expanded at PML onset were found to be already present before and during natalizumab therapy.

TRB CDR3 regions were amplified from genomic DNA with the immunoSEQ two-step multiplex PCR at survey-level depth. To estimate template counts and remove amplification bias, each PCR was spiked with synthetic inline TR CDR3 controls covering all V-J pairings. Reads went through processing to reduce amplification and sequencing bias, and quantification was done against synthetic TR CDR3 analogs. The study's processing was this. In ImmunoSEQ Analyzer, raw data were processed so that out-of-frame sequences and CDR3s with stop codons were removed, with gene names following IMGT nomenclature. Repertoire diversity was summarized as normalized Shannon entropy, defined as 1 minus Pielou's evenness. Two TRB sequences were counted as identical only if the two sequences had the same V gene, J gene and CDR3. Public PML clonotypes were CDR3s found in two or more PML-onset samples but not found earlier, in controls, or in public databases. Skylign with the observed count method was used to analyze CDR3 amino acid composition at each position. This is the immuneACCESS table as TCRdb keeps it, with only in-frame sequences that have V and J called. A part of the clones is gone; compared with another copy, unresolved V genes explain less than half, and the rest is unexplained. V and J calls plus clone size are reproduced from that table; the DNA served to infer D and trimming. The table for this sample lists approximately 35,000 clones; less than 90% of them were counted only once. In total, the top ten clones hold under 4% of the sample.

The chain uses TRBV11-3 and TRBJ2-2, with the D call perhaps TRBD1 or TRBD2, as 5 bases match in each case. The origin of this receptor is a human donor with progressive multifocal leukoencephalopathy. The specimen comprised PBMCs, sampled from a patient treated with natalizumab. The CDR3 amino acid sequence is: CASGGYTGELFF. The DNA sequence is as follows: TGTGCCAGCGGGGGATACACCGGGGAGCTGTTTTTT.